This section outlines one T cell receptor (beta chain) sequence together with its context. The antigen remains undetermined. Other DNA sequences within the sample encode an identical CDR3. This specimen comes from a study of shared clonotypes between healthy human individuals. Study-wide results and caveats: Owing to a small donor count, the genetic and exposure-history diversity represented was limited. Clonotypes shared by all four sorted-subset donors had higher generation probabilities than non-shared clonotypes.

TCRdb's copy holds only in-frame clones and misses some; the assay was immunoSEQ multiplex PCR. The sample shows under 2,000,000 clones, 85% to 95% of them seen only once. Trimming removed 8 bases at V and 0 bases at J, with 2 bases between. This CDR3 region has 12 residues. CDR1 and CDR2 (germline): MDHEN, SYDVKM. Naivety among CD8 cells was defined by CD45RO negativity and positive CCR7 selection, thereby excluding terminally differentiated effector memory CD45RA+ cells. Sequencing input: naive CD8+ T cells sorted from blood. The receptor was isolated from a man younger than 35 in good health. This chain links TRBV28 with TRBJ2-6; D is unresolved. Written as DNA, the CDR3 is TGTGCCAGCGTCTCTGGGGCCAACGTCCTGACTTTC. Residues: CASVSGANVLTF.